This T cell receptor beta chain is drawn from a study of shared clonotypes between healthy human individuals. The data were produced by immunoSEQ multiplex PCR, yet TCRdb's version contains in-frame clones alone and is incomplete. The sample contains some 690,000 clones, 80% to 95% of which appear only once. A word on this clone: Its antigen remains unidentified.

V lost 0 bases, J lost 0 bases, and 10 bases lay in between. Germline V gives CDR1 SGHRS, CDR2 YFSETQ. This CDR3 has 16 amino acids. Regarding the study as a whole: Estimated clonotype richness was generally higher in naive than memory subsets. Sampling included only blood; tissue repertoires likely differ. What limited the represented genetic and exposure-history diversity was the small number of donors.

Material for sequencing was memory CD8+ T cells from PBMCs. The subset is: CD45RO+ cells pooled with CCR7-negative TemRA cells. The V call is TRBV5-1, the J call TRBJ1-5; D is uncertain. The receptor comes from a man in his late teens or twenties in good health. Some clones in this sample may be carry-over from other donors' samples. DNA for the CDR3: TGCGCCAGCAGCTTGGTCGGGAGCTATAGCAATCAGCCCCAGCATTTT. It codes for CASSLVGSYSNQPQHF.